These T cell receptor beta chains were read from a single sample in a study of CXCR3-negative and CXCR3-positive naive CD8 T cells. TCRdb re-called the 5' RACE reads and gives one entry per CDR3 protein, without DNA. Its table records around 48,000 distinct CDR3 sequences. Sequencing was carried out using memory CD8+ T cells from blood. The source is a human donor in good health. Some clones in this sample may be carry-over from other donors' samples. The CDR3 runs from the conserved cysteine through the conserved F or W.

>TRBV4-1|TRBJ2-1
CASSQDMASGGAEQFF
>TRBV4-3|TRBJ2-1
CASSQDDLEGEIYNEQFF
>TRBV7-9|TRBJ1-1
CASSHLDRNTEAFF
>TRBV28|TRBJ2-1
CASSLIAGVDNEQFF
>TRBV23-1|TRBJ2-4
CASSLRDSRDIQYF
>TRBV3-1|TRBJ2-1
CASSQRVPGTSGRRNRHEQFF
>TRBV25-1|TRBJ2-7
CASSPNRGRQDEQYF
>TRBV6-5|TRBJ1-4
CASSPLGGEKLFF
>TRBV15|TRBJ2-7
CATSRTGAPGYEQYF
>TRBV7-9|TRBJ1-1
CASNYPSEAFF
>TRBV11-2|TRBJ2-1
CASSSEAVTSYNEQFF
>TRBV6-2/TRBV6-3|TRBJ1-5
CAIAVGPHQPQHF
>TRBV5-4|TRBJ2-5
CASSGTLEETQYF
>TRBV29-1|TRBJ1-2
CSVEGLNYGYTF
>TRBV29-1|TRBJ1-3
CSVEVTGAGNTIYF
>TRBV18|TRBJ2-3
CASSPEYTRRSTDTQYF
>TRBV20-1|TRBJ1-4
CSAWGQGAGEKLFF
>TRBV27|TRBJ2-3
CASSFSTVSGTDTQYF
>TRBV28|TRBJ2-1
CASSTRTEEGNEQFF
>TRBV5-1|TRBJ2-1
CASSLDRGNEQFF
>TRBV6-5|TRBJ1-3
CASSYSKAWMDTIYF
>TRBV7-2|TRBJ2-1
CASSLVYILYNEQFF
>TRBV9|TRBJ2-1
CASSVEGTPGGNEQFF